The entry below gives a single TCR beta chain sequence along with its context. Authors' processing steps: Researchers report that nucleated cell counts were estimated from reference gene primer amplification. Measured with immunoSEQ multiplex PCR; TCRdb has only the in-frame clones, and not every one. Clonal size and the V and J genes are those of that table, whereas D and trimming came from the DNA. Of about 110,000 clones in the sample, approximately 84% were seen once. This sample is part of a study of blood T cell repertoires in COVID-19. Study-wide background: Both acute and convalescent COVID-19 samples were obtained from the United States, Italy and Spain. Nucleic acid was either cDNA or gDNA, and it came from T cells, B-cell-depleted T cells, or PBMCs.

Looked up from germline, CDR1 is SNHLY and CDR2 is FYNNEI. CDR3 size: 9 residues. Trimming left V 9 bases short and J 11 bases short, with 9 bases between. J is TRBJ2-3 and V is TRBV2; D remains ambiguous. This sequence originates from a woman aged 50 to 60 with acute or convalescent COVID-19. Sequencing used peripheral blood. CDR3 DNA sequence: TGTGCCAGTGGCCCCCTGCAGTATTTT. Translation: CASGPLQYF.